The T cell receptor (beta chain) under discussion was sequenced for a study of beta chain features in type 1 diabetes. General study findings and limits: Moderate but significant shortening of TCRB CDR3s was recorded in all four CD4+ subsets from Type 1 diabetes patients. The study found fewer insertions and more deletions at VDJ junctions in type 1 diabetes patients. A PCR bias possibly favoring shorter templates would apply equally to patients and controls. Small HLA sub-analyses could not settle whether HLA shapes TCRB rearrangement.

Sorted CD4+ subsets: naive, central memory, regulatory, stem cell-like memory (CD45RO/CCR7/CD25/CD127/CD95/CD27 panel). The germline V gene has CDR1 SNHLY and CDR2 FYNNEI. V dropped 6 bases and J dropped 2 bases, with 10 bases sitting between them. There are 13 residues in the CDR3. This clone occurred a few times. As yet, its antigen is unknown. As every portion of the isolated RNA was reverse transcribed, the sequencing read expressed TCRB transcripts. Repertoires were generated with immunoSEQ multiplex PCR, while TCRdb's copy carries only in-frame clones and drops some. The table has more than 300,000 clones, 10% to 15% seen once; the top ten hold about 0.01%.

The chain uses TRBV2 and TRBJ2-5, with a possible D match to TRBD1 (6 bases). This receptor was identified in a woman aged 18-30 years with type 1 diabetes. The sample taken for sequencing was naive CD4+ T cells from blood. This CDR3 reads CASRGGQQETQYF. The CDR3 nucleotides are TGTGCCAGCAGAGGCGGACAGCAAGAGACCCAGTACTTC.